These T cell receptor beta chains were read from a single sample in a study of blood T cell repertoires in COVID-19. Sequencing was performed with immunoSEQ multiplex PCR; in TCRdb, only in-frame clones are kept and a portion is missing. The profile shows hundreds of thousands of clones, about 85% of them singletons. The sequenced material came from peripheral blood. These receptors were collected from a human donor in a cohort sampled during active COVID-19. Both conserved end residues are part of each CDR3. D genes are given only for firm matches. Clone size is not always given. Where it is, it says once, few, many or a class for expanded clones.

abundance: NA
d_gene: TRBD2
j_gene: TRBJ2-1
v_gene: TRBV7-2
CDR3aa: CASSRKLAGAYNEQFF

abundance: NA
d_gene: NA
j_gene: TRBJ2-5
v_gene: TRBV5-1
CDR3aa: CASSLGAAAQTQYF

abundance: NA
d_gene: TRBD1
j_gene: TRBJ1-2
v_gene: TRBV10-3
CDR3aa: CAINRGPDYGYTF

abundance: NA
d_gene: NA
j_gene: TRBJ2-3
v_gene: TRBV5-1
CDR3aa: CASSLGGDTDTQYF

abundance: NA
d_gene: TRBD2
j_gene: TRBJ2-7
v_gene: TRBV28
CDR3aa: CASSPSGRPYEQYF

abundance: NA
d_gene: TRBD2
j_gene: TRBJ2-2
v_gene: TRBV12-3/TRBV12-4
CDR3aa: CATREGAGELFF

abundance: NA
d_gene: TRBD1
j_gene: TRBJ1-1
v_gene: TRBV5-4
CDR3aa: CASSLDRGLVNTEAFF

abundance: NA
d_gene: NA
j_gene: TRBJ2-5
v_gene: TRBV15
CDR3aa: CATSSSFGSQGSQYF

abundance: NA
d_gene: NA
j_gene: TRBJ2-7
v_gene: TRBV3-1/TRBV3-2
CDR3aa: CASSQVGADEQYF

abundance: once
d_gene: TRBD1
j_gene: TRBJ2-2
v_gene: TRBV9
CDR3aa: CASNRDRGKAGELFF

abundance: NA
d_gene: TRBD1
j_gene: TRBJ2-3
v_gene: TRBV9
CDR3aa: CASSPGARGLDTQYF

abundance: NA
d_gene: TRBD2
j_gene: TRBJ2-7
v_gene: TRBV27
CDR3aa: CASRLAGASQYEQYF

abundance: NA
d_gene: NA
j_gene: TRBJ2-3
v_gene: TRBV19
CDR3aa: CASSIDLGGFSTDTQYF

abundance: NA
d_gene: TRBD1
j_gene: TRBJ2-7
v_gene: TRBV27
CDR3aa: CASTDRDEQYF